The clone carrying this TCR beta chain was detected many times. Its antigen is as yet unknown. The read is 3 residues too short to cover the CDR3 end, so that end is filled in from the germline J gene. The sample belongs to a study of T cell clonality in common variable immunodeficiency. General study points: Authors noted CVID clonality's cause needs subpopulation repertoire sequencing. CVID subjects had higher TCRbeta clonality than healthy controls, most marked in about a third.

Some clones are missing from TCRdb's copy, which holds only in-frame ones; the method was immunoSEQ multiplex PCR. This sample comprises 40,000 or so clones, none seen once only. The CDR3 is 15 amino acids. V shed 1 base, J shed 5 bases, and the junction held 5 bases outside the gene matches. Germline loops: CDR1 SGHAT, CDR2 FQNNGV. This chain joins TRBV11-2 and TRBJ2-1; TRBD2 agrees at 7 bases. The TCR was taken from a person aged 18 to 75 in good health. The sample taken for sequencing was peripheral blood mononuclear cells. The CDR3 loop reads CASSLGGTTDNEQFF. CDR3 DNA (partial): TGTGCCAGCAGCTTAGGTGGGACTACCGACAATGAG.